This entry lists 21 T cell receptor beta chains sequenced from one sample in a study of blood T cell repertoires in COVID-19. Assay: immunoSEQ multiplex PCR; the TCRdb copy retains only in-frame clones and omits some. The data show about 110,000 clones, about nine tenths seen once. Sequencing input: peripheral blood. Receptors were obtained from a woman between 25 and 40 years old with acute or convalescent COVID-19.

CDR3 DNA: TGTGCCAGCAGCAGCCAACAGGGGTTTGGGGAAAACATTCAGTACTTC. Amino acids: CASSSQQGFGENIQYF. The chain has TRBV9 and TRBJ2-4; 7 bases match TRBD1. The CDR3 runs to 16 residues. Losses at the gene ends were 4 bases for V and 5 bases for J; bases not matched to a gene: 12. CDR1 and CDR2 (germline): SGDLS, YYNGEE.

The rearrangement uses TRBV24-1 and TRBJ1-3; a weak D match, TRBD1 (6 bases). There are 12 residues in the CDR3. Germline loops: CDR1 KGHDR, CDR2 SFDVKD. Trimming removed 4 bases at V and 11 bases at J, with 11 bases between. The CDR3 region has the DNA TGTGCCACCAGTGAACCACAGGGTCCCATATATTTT. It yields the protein CATSEPQGPIYF.

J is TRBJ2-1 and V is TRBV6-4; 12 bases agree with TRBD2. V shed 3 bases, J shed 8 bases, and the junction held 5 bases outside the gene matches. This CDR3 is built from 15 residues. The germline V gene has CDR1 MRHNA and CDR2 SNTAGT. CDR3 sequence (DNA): TGTGCCAGCAGTGAGACTAGCGGGAGTGGGGATGAGCAGTTCTTC. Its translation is CASSETSGSGDEQFF.

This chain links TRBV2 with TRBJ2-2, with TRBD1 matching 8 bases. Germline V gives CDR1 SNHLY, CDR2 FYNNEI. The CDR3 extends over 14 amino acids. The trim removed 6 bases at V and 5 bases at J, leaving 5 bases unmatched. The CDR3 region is CASRRQGSTGELFF. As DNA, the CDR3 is TGTGCCAGCAGACGACAGGGGTCGACCGGGGAGCTGTTTTTT.

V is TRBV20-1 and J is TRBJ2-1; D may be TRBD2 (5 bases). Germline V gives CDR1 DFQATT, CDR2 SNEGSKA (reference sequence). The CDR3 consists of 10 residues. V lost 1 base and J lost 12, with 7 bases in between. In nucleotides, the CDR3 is TGCAGTGCTAGAGGCGAGGGGCAGTTCTTC. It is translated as CSARGEGQFF.

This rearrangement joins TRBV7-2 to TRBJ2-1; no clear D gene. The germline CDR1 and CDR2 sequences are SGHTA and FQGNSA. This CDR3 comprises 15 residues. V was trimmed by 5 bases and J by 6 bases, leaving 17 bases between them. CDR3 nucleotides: TGTGCCAGCAGCCTCCGTGAGCCTCCGTCCAATGAGCAGTTCTTC. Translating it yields CASSLREPPSNEQFF. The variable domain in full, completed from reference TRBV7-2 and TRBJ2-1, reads GAGVSQSPSNKVTEKGKDVELRCDPISGHTALYWYRQSLGQGLEFLIYFQGNSAPDKSGLPSDRFSAERTGGSVSTLTIQRTQQEDSAVYLCASSLREPPSNEQFFGPGTRLTVL.

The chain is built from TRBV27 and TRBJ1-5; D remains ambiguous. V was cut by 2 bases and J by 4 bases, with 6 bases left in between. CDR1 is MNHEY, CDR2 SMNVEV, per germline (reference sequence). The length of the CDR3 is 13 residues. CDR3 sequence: CASSLTGNQPQHF. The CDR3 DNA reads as TGTGCCAGCAGTTTAACGGGAAATCAGCCCCAGCATTTT.

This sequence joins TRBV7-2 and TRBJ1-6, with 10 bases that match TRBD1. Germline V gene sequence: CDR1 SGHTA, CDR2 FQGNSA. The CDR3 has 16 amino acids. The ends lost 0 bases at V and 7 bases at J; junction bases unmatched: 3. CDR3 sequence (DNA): TGTGCCAGCAGCTTAGCCCCGGACAGGGGGAATTCACCCCTCCACTTT. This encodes CASSLAPDRGNSPLHF. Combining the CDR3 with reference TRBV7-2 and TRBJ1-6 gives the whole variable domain GAGVSQSPSNKVTEKGKDVELRCDPISGHTALYWYRQSLGQGLEFLIYFQGNSAPDKSGLPSDRFSAERTGGSVSTLTIQRTQQEDSAVYLCASSLAPDRGNSPLHFGNGTRLTVT.

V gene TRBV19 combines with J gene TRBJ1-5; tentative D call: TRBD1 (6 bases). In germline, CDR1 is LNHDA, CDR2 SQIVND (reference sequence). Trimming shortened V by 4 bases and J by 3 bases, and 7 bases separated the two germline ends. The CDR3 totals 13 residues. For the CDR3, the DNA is TGTGCCAGTAGTAGACAGGACAATCAGCCCCAGCATTTT. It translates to CASSRQDNQPQHF.

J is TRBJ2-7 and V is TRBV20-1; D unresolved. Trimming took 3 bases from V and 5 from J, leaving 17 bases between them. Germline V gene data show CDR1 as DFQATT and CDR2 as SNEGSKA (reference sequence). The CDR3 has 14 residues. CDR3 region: CSASLAPLLHEQYF. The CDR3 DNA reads TGCAGTGCTAGTTTGGCCCCTCTCCTCCACGAGCAGTACTTC.

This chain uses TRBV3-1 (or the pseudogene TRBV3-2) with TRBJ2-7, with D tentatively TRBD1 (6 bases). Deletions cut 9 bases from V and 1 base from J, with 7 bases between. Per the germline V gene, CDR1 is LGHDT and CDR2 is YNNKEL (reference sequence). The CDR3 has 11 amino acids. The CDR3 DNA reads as TGTGCCAGTGGACAGTCCTACGAGCAGTACTTC. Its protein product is CASGQSYEQYF.

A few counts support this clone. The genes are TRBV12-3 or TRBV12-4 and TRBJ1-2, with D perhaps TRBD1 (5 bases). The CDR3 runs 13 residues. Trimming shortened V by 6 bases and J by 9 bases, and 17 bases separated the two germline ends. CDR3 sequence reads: CASSSLGPGSYTF. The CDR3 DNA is TGTGCCAGCAGCTCCCTCGGACCAGGGAGCTACACCTTC.

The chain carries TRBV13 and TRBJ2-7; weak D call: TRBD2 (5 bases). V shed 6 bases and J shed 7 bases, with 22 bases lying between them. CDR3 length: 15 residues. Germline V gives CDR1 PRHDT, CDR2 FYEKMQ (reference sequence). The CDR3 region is CASSQAPAGQREQYF. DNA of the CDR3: TGTGCCAGCAGTCAGGCCCCCGCGGGCCAGAGAGAGCAGTACTTC.

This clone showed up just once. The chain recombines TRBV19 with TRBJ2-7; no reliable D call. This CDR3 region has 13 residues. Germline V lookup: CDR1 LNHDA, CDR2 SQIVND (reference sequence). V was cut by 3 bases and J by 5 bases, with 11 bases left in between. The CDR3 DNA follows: TGTGCCAGTAGTATGACTCCGCAGAACGAGCAGTACTTC. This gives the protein CASSMTPQNEQYF.

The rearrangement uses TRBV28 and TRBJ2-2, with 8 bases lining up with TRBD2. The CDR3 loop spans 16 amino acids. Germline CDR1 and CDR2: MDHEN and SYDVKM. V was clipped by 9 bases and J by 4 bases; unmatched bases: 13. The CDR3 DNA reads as TGTGCCAGTAAAGTTTTACGGGAGGGCGGCACCGGGGAGCTGTTTTTT. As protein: CASKVLREGGTGELFF.

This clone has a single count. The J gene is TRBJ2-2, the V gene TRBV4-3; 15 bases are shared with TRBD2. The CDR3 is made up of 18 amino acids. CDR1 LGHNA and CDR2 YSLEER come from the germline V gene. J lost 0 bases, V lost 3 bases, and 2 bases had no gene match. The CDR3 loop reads CASSQGLAGGTNTGELFF. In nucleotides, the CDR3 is TGCGCCAGCAGCCAGGGACTAGCGGGGGGTACGAACACCGGGGAGCTGTTTTTT.

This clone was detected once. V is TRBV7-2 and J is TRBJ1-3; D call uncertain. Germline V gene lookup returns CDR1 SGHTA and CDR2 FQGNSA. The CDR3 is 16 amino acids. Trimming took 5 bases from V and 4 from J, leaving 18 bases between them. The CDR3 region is CASSPENGLTGNTIYF. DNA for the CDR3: TGTGCCAGCAGCCCCGAAAATGGACTTACAGGAAACACCATATATTTT.

The CDR3 DNA reads TGTGCCAGCAGCTCGCCGACAGATCCTGGAAACACCATATATTTT. It translates to CASSSPTDPGNTIYF. The chain joins TRBV7-9 to TRBJ1-3; the D gene is possibly TRBD1 (5 bases). Trimming removed 4 bases from V and 2 bases from J, with 12 bases in between. This CDR3 contains 15 residues. From germline, CDR1 is SEHNR and CDR2 FQNEAQ (reference sequence).

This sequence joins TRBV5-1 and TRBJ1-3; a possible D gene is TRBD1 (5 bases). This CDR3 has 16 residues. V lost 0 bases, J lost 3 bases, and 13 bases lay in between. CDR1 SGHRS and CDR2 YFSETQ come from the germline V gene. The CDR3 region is CASSLGTPRSGNTIYF. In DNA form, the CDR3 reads TGCGCCAGCAGCTTGGGGACACCGAGGAGTGGAAACACCATATATTTT. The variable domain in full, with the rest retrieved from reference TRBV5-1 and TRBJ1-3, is KAGVTQTPRYLIKTRGQQVTLSCSPISGHRSVSWYQQTPGQGLQFLFEYFSETQRNKGNFPGRFSGRQFSNSRSEMNVSTLELGDSALYLCASSLGTPRSGNTIYFGEGSWLTVV.

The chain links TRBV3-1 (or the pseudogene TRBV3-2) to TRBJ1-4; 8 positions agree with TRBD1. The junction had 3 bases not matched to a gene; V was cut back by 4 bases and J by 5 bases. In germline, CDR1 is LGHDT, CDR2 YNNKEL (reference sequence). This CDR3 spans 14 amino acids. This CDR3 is CASSPRTGNEKLFF. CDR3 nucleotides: TGTGCCAGCAGCCCCAGGACAGGGAATGAAAAACTGTTTTTT.

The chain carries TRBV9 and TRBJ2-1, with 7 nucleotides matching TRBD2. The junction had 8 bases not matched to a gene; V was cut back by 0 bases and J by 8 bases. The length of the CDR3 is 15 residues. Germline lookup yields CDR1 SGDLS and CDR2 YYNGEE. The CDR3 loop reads CASSVGLARTHEQFF. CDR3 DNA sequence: TGTGCCAGCAGCGTAGGACTAGCTAGGACCCATGAGCAGTTCTTC.